A selection of T cell receptor beta chains follows, all from one sample in a study of shared clonotypes between healthy human individuals. Assay used: immunoSEQ multiplex PCR; TCRdb lists only in-frame clones, some missing. The sample records under 650,000 clones, almost 97% being singletons. Sequencing input: naive CD4+ T cells sorted from blood. These receptors were collected from a woman younger than 45 in good health. Each CDR3 is given with its conserved first and last residue. The D gene is left open where the match is weak. The size entry is marked missing in some rows and otherwise reads once, few, many or a size class.

CDR3 DNA: TGTGCCAGCAGCTTGGCCCCCAGCATTATCGGGGAGCTGTTTTTT
CDR3 protein: CASSLAPSIIGELFF
clone size: .
V gene: TRBV5-6
D gene: .
J gene: TRBJ2-2

CDR3 DNA: TGTGCCAGCAGCTTAGACGGTACAGGGGTCGGGGAAAAACTGTTTTTT
CDR3 protein: CASSLDGTGVGEKLFF
clone size: once
V gene: TRBV7-8
D gene: TRBD1
J gene: TRBJ1-4

CDR3 DNA: TGTGCCAGCAGACAGACAGCTAACACTGAAGCTTTCTTT
CDR3 protein: CASRQTANTEAFF
clone size: .
V gene: TRBV6-1
D gene: .
J gene: TRBJ1-1

CDR3 DNA: TGTGCCAGCAGCCCCCATTTGGTGGAGTTGGCCAATGAGCAGTTCTTC
CDR3 protein: CASSPHLVELANEQFF
clone size: .
V gene: TRBV11-2
D gene: .
J gene: TRBJ2-1

CDR3 DNA: TGTGCCAGCAGCTTGTGGCGGGGGGAAGAGACCCAGTACTTC
CDR3 protein: CASSLWRGEETQYF
clone size: .
V gene: TRBV5-4
D gene: TRBD2
J gene: TRBJ2-5

CDR3 DNA: TGTGCCAGTAGTATAGGCAAGATCACAGATACGCAGTATTTT
CDR3 protein: CASSIGKITDTQYF
clone size: .
V gene: TRBV19
D gene: .
J gene: TRBJ2-3

CDR3 DNA: TGCAGCGTCGAGATCCCGTCTTCAGGCTACACCTTC
CDR3 protein: CSVEIPSSGYTF
clone size: .
V gene: TRBV29-1
D gene: .
J gene: TRBJ1-2

CDR3 DNA: TGTGCCAGCTCACCGGGAGGGAGAAGCAGGCTCGAGCAGTACTTC
CDR3 protein: CASSPGGRSRLEQYF
clone size: .
V gene: TRBV18
D gene: TRBD2
J gene: TRBJ2-7

CDR3 DNA: TGTGCCAGCAGCTTGTACAGGGTGAGGAACATTCAGTACTTC
CDR3 protein: CASSLYRVRNIQYF
clone size: .
V gene: TRBV5-4
D gene: .
J gene: TRBJ2-4

CDR3 DNA: TGTGCCAGCAGCTTAGTTCCGGTCGCAGGGACCCAGTACTTC
CDR3 protein: CASSLVPVAGTQYF
clone size: .
V gene: TRBV11-2
D gene: .
J gene: TRBJ2-5

CDR3 DNA: TGCGCCAGCAGCTTGGATCGCCACTACGAGCAGTACTTC
CDR3 protein: CASSLDRHYEQYF
clone size: .
V gene: TRBV5-1
D gene: .
J gene: TRBJ2-7

CDR3 DNA: TGTGCCAGCAGTCCGGGACTAGCGGGAGTGGGCTCCTACGAGCAGTACTTC
CDR3 protein: CASSPGLAGVGSYEQYF
clone size: .
V gene: TRBV27
D gene: TRBD2
J gene: TRBJ2-7

CDR3 DNA: TGCGCCAGCAGCCAAGCGTGGCAGTCCTACGAGCAGTACTTC
CDR3 protein: CASSQAWQSYEQYF
clone size: .
V gene: TRBV4-1
D gene: .
J gene: TRBJ2-7

CDR3 DNA: TGTGCCAGTAGTACGAAGTTCCGTCGCAATGAGCAGTTCTTC
CDR3 protein: CASSTKFRRNEQFF
clone size: once
V gene: TRBV19
D gene: .
J gene: TRBJ2-1

CDR3 DNA: TGTGCCACCAGCAGTGGGGGTAGGTTAGAAGGCTTTAGCAATCAGCCCCAGCATTTT
CDR3 protein: CATSSGGRLEGFSNQPQHF
clone size: .
V gene: TRBV15
D gene: .
J gene: TRBJ1-5

CDR3 DNA: TGTGCCAGCAGTGAACCCCTAGCGGGACACAATGAGCAGTTCTTC
CDR3 protein: CASSEPLAGHNEQFF
clone size: .
V gene: TRBV25-1
D gene: TRBD2
J gene: TRBJ2-1

CDR3 DNA: TGTGCCAGCAGCCCTAGGACTAGCGAGGATTGGGATACGCAGTATTTT
CDR3 protein: CASSPRTSEDWDTQYF
clone size: .
V gene: TRBV7-9
D gene: TRBD2
J gene: TRBJ2-3

CDR3 DNA: TGCGCCAGCAGCTTGGGTCTGTATAGCGGGCGAAGGGTCTCCTACGAGCAGTACTTC
CDR3 protein: CASSLGLYSGRRVSYEQYF
clone size: .
V gene: TRBV5-1
D gene: TRBD2
J gene: TRBJ2-7

CDR3 DNA: TGTGCCAGCTCGCTGGTTGGCATCACTGAAGCTTTCTTT
CDR3 protein: CASSLVGITEAFF
clone size: .
V gene: TRBV18
D gene: .
J gene: TRBJ1-1

CDR3 DNA: TGTGCCAGCAGCTTCACTAGCGGCTCCTACAATGAGCAGTTCTTC
CDR3 protein: CASSFTSGSYNEQFF
clone size: .
V gene: TRBV7-3
D gene: TRBD2
J gene: TRBJ2-1

CDR3 DNA: TGTGCCAGCAGTTACTCGACTAGCGGCCCCTACGAGCAGTACTTC
CDR3 protein: CASSYSTSGPYEQYF
clone size: .
V gene: TRBV6-5
D gene: TRBD2
J gene: TRBJ2-7

CDR3 DNA: TGTGCCAGCAGTTATCAGATAGCAACTAATGAAAAACTGTTTTTT
CDR3 protein: CASSYQIATNEKLFF
clone size: .
V gene: TRBV6-5
D gene: .
J gene: TRBJ1-4